This passage covers 9 T cell receptor beta chains from one sample sequenced in a study of blood T cell repertoires in COVID-19. Libraries were prepared by immunoSEQ multiplex PCR; TCRdb keeps only in-frame clonotypes and omits some of them. The table records 150,000 or so clones, approximately 83% of them present only once. The sample taken for sequencing was peripheral blood. Receptor source: a woman in her fifties or sixties with COVID-19, enrolled during active disease.

V usage is TRBV30 and J usage is TRBJ2-2; TRBD2 matches 10 bases. With 3 bases clipped from V and 2 bases from J, the junction kept 3 bases outside the gene matches. Germline V gene sequence: CDR1 GTSNPN, CDR2 SVGIG (reference sequence). CDR3 size: 15 residues. The CDR3 here is CAWRASGGNTGELFF. CDR3 coding DNA: TGTGCCTGGAGGGCTAGCGGGGGTAACACCGGGGAGCTGTTTTTT.

J is TRBJ1-2 and V is TRBV29-1, with a tentative D call TRBD1 (6 bases). The V gene lost 6 bases and the J gene lost 7 bases, with 12 bases spanning the gap. The length of the CDR3 is 11 residues. CDR1 and CDR2 (germline): SQVTM, ANQGSEA. The CDR3: CSVTGTIGYTF. In DNA form, the CDR3 reads TGCAGCGTCACCGGGACAATTGGCTACACCTTC.

The chain employs TRBV5-1 and TRBJ2-1, with 13 bases fitting TRBD2. The CDR3 runs 15 residues. Germline V gene lookup returns CDR1 SGHRS and CDR2 YFSETQ. J lost 7 bases, V lost 5 bases, and 6 bases had no gene match. In DNA, the CDR3 is TGCGCCAGCAGAGGGACTAGCGGGGAGGTAAATGAGCAGTTCTTC. Translation: CASRGTSGEVNEQFF. Filled out from reference TRBV5-1 and TRBJ2-1, the complete variable domain reads KAGVTQTPRYLIKTRGQQVTLSCSPISGHRSVSWYQQTPGQGLQFLFEYFSETQRNKGNFPGRFSGRQFSNSRSEMNVSTLELGDSALYLCASRGTSGEVNEQFFGPGTRLTVL.

The V gene is TRBV27, the J gene TRBJ2-2; 9 nucleotides line up with TRBD2. Trimming took 5 bases from V and 6 from J; bases not matched to a gene: 10. CDR3 length: 16 residues. Per the germline V gene, CDR1 is MNHEY and CDR2 is SMNVEV (reference sequence). Here the CDR3 reads CASSPLGGGASGELFF. As DNA, the CDR3 is TGTGCCAGCAGTCCCCTGGGCGGGGGGGCTTCCGGGGAGCTGTTTTTT.

The gene calls are TRBV12-3 or TRBV12-4 and TRBJ2-5; D is possibly TRBD2 (5 bases). The CDR3 is 13 residues long. V gave up 4 bases and J gave up 7 bases, with 13 bases separating them. CDR3 sequence reads: CASSSSRGGTQYF. In nucleotides, the CDR3 is TGTGCCAGCAGTTCATCCCGGGGTGGGACCCAGTACTTC.

CDR3 bases: TGTGCCAGCAGCCAAGTCAGGGACGAGCAGTACTTC. It yields the protein CASSQVRDEQYF. V is TRBV3-1 (or the pseudogene TRBV3-2) and J is TRBJ2-7; D possibly corresponds to TRBD1 (5 bases). CDR3 length: 12 amino acids. Per germline, CDR1 LGHDT and CDR2 YNNKEL (reference sequence). V dropped 1 base and J dropped 5 bases, with 6 bases sitting between them.

CDR3 sequence reads: CASSYSRTGIYGYTF. CDR3 nucleotide sequence: TGTGCCAGCAGTTACTCCCGGACAGGGATCTATGGCTACACCTTC. The chain combines TRBV6-2 or TRBV6-3 with TRBJ1-2; 8 bases line up with TRBD1. The V and J ends lost 0 bases and 4 bases, in that order; junction bases with no gene match: 4. The CDR3 loop spans 15 amino acids. Germline CDR1 reads MNHEY; CDR2 reads SVGEGT.

The V gene is TRBV19, the J gene TRBJ1-2; 8 bases agree with TRBD1. V was pared by 5 bases and J by 4 bases, with 15 bases of the junction left unmatched. The germline gives CDR1 LNHDA, CDR2 SQIVND (reference sequence). This CDR3 has 17 residues. The CDR3 DNA reads as TGTGCCAGTAGTCCCGACAGGGGTCGGGGTAGGGTCTATGGCTACACCTTC. It codes for CASSPDRGRGRVYGYTF.

The chain couples TRBV19 to TRBJ2-2; D possibly corresponds to TRBD1 (6 bases). The length of the CDR3 is 15 residues. Trimming took off 7 bases at V and 1 base at J, with 13 bases between the two ends. Germline CDR1 is LNHDA and CDR2 is SQIVND (reference sequence). The CDR3 spells CASKDAGENTGELFF. DNA of the CDR3: TGTGCCAGTAAGGACGCAGGGGAGAACACCGGGGAGCTGTTTTTT. The variable domain in full, completed from reference TRBV19 and TRBJ2-2, reads DGGITQSPKYLFRKEGQNVTLSCEQNLNHDAMYWYRQDPGQGLRLIYYSQIVNDFQKGDIAEGYSVSREKKESFPLTVTSAQKNPTAFYLCASKDAGENTGELFFGEGSRLTVL.